A few counts support the clone carrying this T cell receptor (beta chain). Its antigen is as yet unknown. This sample was taken from a study of STAT5B mutations in CD4+ large granular lymphocyte leukemia. Profiled with immunoSEQ multiplex PCR; TCRdb holds only in-frame clones, not every one. The data show 25,000 to 35,000 clones, around 74% seen once. Germline V gene lookup returns CDR1 SQVTM and CDR2 ANQGSEA. The CDR3 extends over 11 amino acids. The ends were cut back, 4 bases at V and 7 bases at J, with 8 bases in the middle. Study-wide findings and caveats: 8/27 top patient clones versus 2/35 control clones were TRBV06-family. Without putative leukemic clones, patient CD4-sorted repertoires remained more clonal than healthy CD4+ repertoires.

Control samples were healthy donors' buffy coats. This sequence was found in a human donor in good health. The genes are TRBV29-1 and TRBJ1-5, with D unclear. The sample was CD4+ T cells from blood buffy coats. In DNA, the CDR3 is TGCAGCGTTGTGGGCTGCCAGCCCCAGCATTTT. It codes for CSVVGCQPQHF.